The 9 T cell receptor beta chains presented below share a single source sample, sequenced in a study of PD-1 blockade in classical Hodgkin lymphoma (TCRdb year 2020). The time point label, as the study defines it: newly diagnosed, previously untreated cHL patient sample. CD4+ T cells were purified from thawed PBMCs by magnetic negative selection with a Miltenyi CD4+ T cell isolation kit. The library was made by the immunoSEQ multiplex PCR assay. What TCRdb holds here is the immuneACCESS table cut down to in-frame rearrangements. Part of the clones is not present; checked against another copy, under half of the missing clones reflect an unresolved V gene, and the others are unexplained. For this sample there are around 29,000 clones; 70% to 90% appear just once. Together, the top ten hold 0.35% of the sample. Sequenced sample: CD4+ T cells from blood. The receptors come from a human donor with classical Hodgkin lymphoma.

The chain links TRBV19 to TRBJ2-3; no definite D call. The germline V and J ends were trimmed by 5 bases and 2 bases, with 8 bases remaining between them. Germline CDR1 and CDR2: LNHDA and SQIVND (reference sequence). This CDR3 contains 13 residues. The chain's CDR3 is CASSGLNTDTQYF. For the CDR3, the DNA is TGTGCCAGTAGTGGTCTGAACACAGATACGCAGTATTTT.

The chain recombines TRBV4-2 with TRBJ2-7; the match to TRBD2 covers 7 bases. Trimming cost V 1 base and J 6 bases; bases outside gene matches: 15. From germline, CDR1 is LGHNA and CDR2 YNFKEQ. The CDR3 length is 17 residues. Here the CDR3 reads CASSQGFLGGKGSEQYF. The CDR3 DNA reads TGTGCCAGCAGCCAAGGCTTTTTGGGAGGGAAAGGGTCCGAGCAGTACTTC.

The gene calls are TRBV10-3 and TRBJ2-5; 9 bases agree with TRBD2. Germline-derived CDR1 and CDR2 are ENHRY and SYGVKD. V was pared by 5 bases and J by 4 bases, with 17 bases of the junction left unmatched. The CDR3 totals 18 residues. DNA of the CDR3: TGTGCCATCAGTCGGGAGGGGGCGATAGCGGGAGATGCAGAGACCCAGTACTTC. This gives the protein CAISREGAIAGDAETQYF.

V gene TRBV5-1 combines with J gene TRBJ2-1, with 9 positions matching TRBD2. The CDR3 totals 16 residues. Germline values: CDR1 SGHRS, CDR2 YFSETQ. With 2 bases clipped from V and 2 bases from J, the junction kept 5 bases outside the gene matches. The CDR3 protein is CASSLSGRITYNEQFF. The DNA of the CDR3 is TGCGCCAGCAGCTTAAGCGGGAGGATAACCTACAATGAGCAGTTCTTC. Looking up the rest from reference TRBV5-1 and TRBJ2-1 gives the full variable domain: KAGVTQTPRYLIKTRGQQVTLSCSPISGHRSVSWYQQTPGQGLQFLFEYFSETQRNKGNFPGRFSGRQFSNSRSEMNVSTLELGDSALYLCASSLSGRITYNEQFFGPGTRLTVL.

The V and J genes are TRBV7-9 and TRBJ2-1, with TRBD2 matching 14 bases. V shed 0 bases, J shed 12 bases, and the junction held 7 bases outside the gene matches. There are 16 residues in the CDR3. The germline gives CDR1 SEHNR, CDR2 FQNEAQ (reference sequence). The CDR3 region has the DNA TGTGCCAGCAGCTTAGCGGGGACTAGCGGGAGTGCGCGGCAGTTCTTC. This sequence encodes CASSLAGTSGSARQFF.

The CDR3 coding sequence is TGCGCCAGCAGCCAAAGACTAGCGGGAGGCTTCTACAATGAGCAGTTCTTC. Encoded protein: CASSQRLAGGFYNEQFF. This chain uses TRBV4-1 with TRBJ2-1; TRBD2 aligns across 13 bases. The trim removed 2 bases at V and 3 bases at J, leaving 4 bases unmatched. The CDR3 contains 17 residues. Germline V gene data show CDR1 as MGHRA and CDR2 as YSYEKL.

The chain couples TRBV28 to TRBJ2-2, with TRBD2 matching 7 bases. Trimming removed 11 bases from V and 5 bases from J; junction bases left unmatched: 8. The CDR3 loop spans 13 amino acids. Germline V gene lookup returns CDR1 MDHEN and CDR2 SYDVKM. The CDR3 here is CASHGAGTGELFF. In DNA form, the CDR3 reads TGTGCCTCCCATGGAGCGGGAACCGGGGAGCTGTTTTTT.

CDR3 nucleotide sequence: TGTGCCTGGATCCTGGCGGGTACAGATACGCAGTATTTT. Its translation: CAWILAGTDTQYF. The V gene is TRBV30, the J gene TRBJ2-3; the D gene is possibly TRBD2 (5 bases). The CDR3 is 13 amino acids. Trimming shortened V by 4 bases and J by 3 bases, and 11 bases separated the two germline ends. CDR1 is GTSNPN and CDR2 is SVGIG in the germline V gene (reference sequence).

V and J are TRBV5-5 and TRBJ2-7; D unresolved. Looked up from germline, CDR1 is SGHKS and CDR2 is YYEKEE (reference sequence). Trimming left V 3 bases short and J 1 base short, with 8 bases between. This CDR3 contains 13 residues. The CDR3 region has the DNA TGTGCCAGCAGCTCTTTAGGATCCTACGAGCAGTACTTC. Residues: CASSSLGSYEQYF.